Below are 4 T cell receptor beta chains sequenced from a single sample in a study of identifying expanded T cells in peripheral blood. Libraries were prepared by immunoSEQ multiplex PCR; TCRdb keeps only in-frame clonotypes and omits some of them. Among around 90,000 clones listed, 88% were seen once. Specimen: blood. The receptors come from a person aged 18 to 75 in good health.

The chain joins TRBV14 to TRBJ2-1, with D possibly matching TRBD2 (5 bases). V shed 2 bases and J shed 5 bases, with 13 bases lying between them. Germline lookup yields CDR1 SGHDN and CDR2 FVKESK. The CDR3 loop spans 15 amino acids. The CDR3: CASSQLGVGNNEQFF. The DNA of the CDR3 is TGTGCCAGCAGCCAATTGGGAGTTGGGAACAATGAGCAGTTCTTC. The whole variable domain, remainder taken from reference TRBV14 and TRBJ2-1, is EAGVTQFPSHSVIEKGQTVTLRCDPISGHDNLYWYRRVMGKEIKFLLHFVKESKQDESGMPNNRFLAERTGGTYSTLKVQPAELEDSGVYFCASSQLGVGNNEQFFGPGTRLTVL.

The V and J genes are TRBV28 and TRBJ2-5, with D possibly called TRBD1 or TRBD2 (5 bases each). Trimming took 6 bases from V and 7 from J, leaving 12 bases between them. This CDR3 comprises 12 residues. Germline CDR1 and CDR2: MDHEN and SYDVKM. This CDR3 reads CASRKTGGTQYF. CDR3 nucleotide sequence: TGTGCCAGCAGAAAGACTGGGGGGACCCAGTACTTC.

The genes are TRBV9 and TRBJ2-3, with 9 bases aligning to TRBD2. The CDR3 extends over 16 amino acids. Germline V gene lookup returns CDR1 SGDLS and CDR2 YYNGEE. V shed 2 bases, J shed 2 bases, and the junction held 6 bases outside the gene matches. In nucleotides, the CDR3 is TGTGCCAGCAGCGTGTCTAGCGGGACAAACACAGATACGCAGTATTTT. Encoded protein: CASSVSSGTNTDTQYF.

The chain uses TRBV19 and TRBJ2-1; D unclear. This CDR3 has 16 residues. Looked up from germline, CDR1 is LNHDA and CDR2 is SQIVND (reference sequence). Trimming removed 0 bases at V and 0 bases at J, with 9 bases between. The CDR3 reads CASSIDGRSSYNEQFF. CDR3 coding DNA: TGTGCCAGTAGTATAGACGGACGCAGCTCCTACAATGAGCAGTTCTTC.